These 20 T cell receptor beta chains originate from one sample sequenced in a study of CXCR3-negative and CXCR3-positive naive CD8 T cells. Findings and limits, study-wide: Compared with CXCR3-negative naive cells, CXCR3-positive naive cells showed more hydrophobic TRB CDR3s.

UMI-labeled 5' RACE yielded the TRB cDNA libraries. One entry per CDR3 protein, without DNA, is what TCRdb gives after re-calling the 5' RACE reads. The sample table sets out approximately 88,000 distinct CDR3 sequences. Their antigen targets remain unknown. Sequencing input: naive CXCR3+ CD8+ T cells from blood. Subset: CD45RO-CCR7+CD27+CD95- naive CD8+ T cells expressing CXCR3 (TNR3+). The receptors were sampled from a human donor in good health. Some clones in this sample may be carry-over from other donors' samples.

The chain combines TRBV29-1 with TRBJ2-1; TCRdb's D call of TRBD1 is untestable without DNA. This CDR3 region has 13 residues. Germline assignment: CDR1 SQVTM and CDR2 ANQGSEA. The CDR3 loop reads CSVPALATNEQFF.

The chain links TRBV6-2 or TRBV6-3 to TRBJ2-7. The CDR3 covers 13 residues. Germline values: CDR1 MNHEY, CDR2 SVGEGT. CDR3 amino acids: CASNGGTTYEQYF.

This rearrangement joins TRBV6-2 or TRBV6-3 to TRBJ2-5; checking the TCRdb D call of TRBD2 is not possible without DNA. CDR3 length: 14 residues. Germline-derived CDR1 and CDR2 are MNHEY and SVGEGT. The CDR3 here is CASSLLAGAETQYF.

V gene TRBV6-6 combines with J gene TRBJ2-1. The CDR3 length is 13 residues. Per the germline V gene, CDR1 is MNHNY and CDR2 is SVGAGI (reference sequence). CDR3 region: CASSYLSNNEQFF.

This chain uses TRBV10-3 with TRBJ2-7; the D call from TCRdb, TRBD2, cannot be confirmed without DNA. The length of the CDR3 is 14 residues. Germline V gene data show CDR1 as ENHRY and CDR2 as SYGVKD. CDR3 residues: CAAGTSGGSYEQYF.

The chain uses TRBV4-2 and TRBJ1-1. Germline V gene data show CDR1 as LGHNA and CDR2 as YNFKEQ. The CDR3 runs 11 residues. CDR3 loop: CASTADTEAFF.

The V gene is TRBV10-3, the J gene TRBJ2-2. The CDR3 spans 15 residues. Germline CDR1 ENHRY, CDR2 SYGVKD. The CDR3 loop is CAISEFQEDAGELFF.

The chain is built from TRBV20-1 and TRBJ1-2; there is no DNA to check the TCRdb D call of TRBD1. Germline CDR1 reads DFQATT; CDR2 reads SNEGSKA (reference sequence). This CDR3 is 15 amino acids long. The CDR3 sequence: CSARDPGAGDYGYTF.

The J gene is TRBJ2-1, the V gene TRBV10-3; TCRdb outputs TRBD1, but without DNA this stays unchecked. The CDR3 has 14 amino acids. CDR1 is ENHRY and CDR2 is SYGVKD in the germline V gene. This CDR3 reads CATKQDSSYNEQFF.

The V and J genes are TRBV18 and TRBJ2-1; TCRdb reports TRBD2, a call that lacks DNA to check it against. Germline lookup yields CDR1 KGHSH and CDR2 LQKENI. This CDR3 contains 14 residues. The CDR3 loop reads CASSPTSGDNEQFF.

V usage is TRBV21-1 and J usage is TRBJ2-5. TRBV21-1 is described as a pseudogene. This CDR3 is 12 amino acids long. The CDR3 protein is CASSNKGETQYF.

This chain joins TRBV10-2 and TRBJ2-2; TCRdb outputs TRBD1, but without DNA this stays unchecked. Germline assignment: CDR1 WSHSY and CDR2 SAAADI. The CDR3 has 14 residues. CDR3 in amino acids: CASRLDRATGELFF.

The chain recombines TRBV7-9 with TRBJ1-3; TCRdb's D call of TRBD1 is untestable without DNA. This CDR3 is built from 16 residues. Looked up from germline, CDR1 is SEHNR and CDR2 is FQNEAQ (reference sequence). The CDR3 protein is CASSLGSGQDDATIYF.

This chain links TRBV14 with TRBJ2-3; absent DNA, TCRdb's TRBD2 call cannot be checked. The germline V gene encodes CDR1 SGHDN and CDR2 FVKESK. The CDR3 extends over 14 amino acids. The CDR3: CASSRGRAKDTQYF. The complete variable domain, with remaining parts taken from reference TRBV14 and TRBJ2-3, reads EAGVTQFPSHSVIEKGQTVTLRCDPISGHDNLYWYRRVMGKEIKFLLHFVKESKQDESGMPNNRFLAERTGGTYSTLKVQPAELEDSGVYFCASSRGRAKDTQYFGPGTRLTVL.

The chain employs TRBV29-1 and TRBJ2-1; TCRdb calls TRBD2, which cannot be checked without DNA. CDR1 is SQVTM, CDR2 ANQGSEA, per germline. The CDR3 sequence is 16 residues long. CDR3 protein: CSVVGLAGGPGDEQFF.

This chain joins TRBV30 and TRBJ2-5. The CDR3 extends over 15 amino acids. The germline V gene encodes CDR1 GTSNPN and CDR2 SVGIG (reference sequence). CDR3 protein: CAWSEPTVGQETQYF.

V gene TRBV7-9 combines with J gene TRBJ2-7; TCRdb reports TRBD1, a call that lacks DNA to check it against. Germline V lookup: CDR1 SEHNR, CDR2 FQNEAQ (reference sequence). The CDR3 has 17 amino acids. The chain's CDR3 is CASSLGGGERFPSEQYF.

The chain links TRBV12-3 or TRBV12-4 to TRBJ2-5; TCRdb lists TRBD1, though no DNA is available to test this call. The CDR3 has 15 amino acids. This chain's CDR3 is CASSRTGGRGETQYF.

The chain links TRBV28 to TRBJ2-7; there is no DNA to check the TCRdb D call of TRBD2. This CDR3 comprises 18 residues. Germline V lookup: CDR1 MDHEN, CDR2 SYDVKM. CDR3 protein: CASSYLAGGPDQSYEQYF.

This chain joins TRBV28 and TRBJ2-7; with no DNA, the TCRdb D assignment of TRBD2 cannot be verified. The CDR3 loop spans 15 amino acids. Looked up from germline, CDR1 is MDHEN and CDR2 is SYDVKM. The CDR3 is CASSLFGKADLEQYF. The complete variable domain, with remaining parts taken from reference TRBV28 and TRBJ2-7, reads DVKVTQSSRYLVKRTGEKVFLECVQDMDHENMFWYRQDPGLGLRLIYFSYDVKMKEKGDIPEGYSVSREKKERFSLILESASTNQTSMYLCASSLFGKADLEQYFGPGTRLTVT.